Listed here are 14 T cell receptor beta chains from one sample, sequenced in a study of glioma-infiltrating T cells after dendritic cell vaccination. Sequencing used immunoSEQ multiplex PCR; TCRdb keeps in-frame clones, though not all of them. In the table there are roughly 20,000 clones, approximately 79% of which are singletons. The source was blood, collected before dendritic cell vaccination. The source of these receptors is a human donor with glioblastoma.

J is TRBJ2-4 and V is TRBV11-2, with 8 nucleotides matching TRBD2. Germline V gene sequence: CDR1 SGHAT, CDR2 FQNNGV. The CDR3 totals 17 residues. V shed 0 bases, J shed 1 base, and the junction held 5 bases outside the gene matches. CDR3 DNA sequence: TGTGCCAGCAGCTTAGAGGCGACTAGCGCTGCCAAAAACATTCAGTACTTC. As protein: CASSLEATSAAKNIQYF.

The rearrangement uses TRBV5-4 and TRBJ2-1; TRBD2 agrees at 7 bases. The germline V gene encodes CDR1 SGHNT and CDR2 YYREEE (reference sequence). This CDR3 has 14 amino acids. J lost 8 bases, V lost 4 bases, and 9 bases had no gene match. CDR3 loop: CASSPAAGDDEQFF. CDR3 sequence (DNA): TGTGCCAGCAGCCCGGCGGCGGGAGATGATGAGCAGTTCTTC.

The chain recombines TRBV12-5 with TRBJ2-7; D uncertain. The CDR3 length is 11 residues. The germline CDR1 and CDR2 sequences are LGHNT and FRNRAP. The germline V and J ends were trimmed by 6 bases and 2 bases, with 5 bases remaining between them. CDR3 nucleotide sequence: TGTGCTAGTGGGTATACCTACGAGCAGTACTTC. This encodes CASGYTYEQYF. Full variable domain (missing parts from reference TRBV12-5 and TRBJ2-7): DARVTQTPRHKVTEMGQEVTMRCQPILGHNTVFWYRQTMMQGLELLAYFRNRAPLDDSGMPKDRFSAEMPDATLATLKIQPSEPRDSAVYFCASGYTYEQYFGPGTRLTVT.

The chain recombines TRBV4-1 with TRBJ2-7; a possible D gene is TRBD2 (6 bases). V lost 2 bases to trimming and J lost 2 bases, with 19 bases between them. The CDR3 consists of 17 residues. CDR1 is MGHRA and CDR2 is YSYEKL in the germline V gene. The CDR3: CASSQSLGGGLAYEQYF. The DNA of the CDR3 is TGCGCCAGCAGCCAATCCCTTGGTGGAGGGTTGGCCTACGAGCAGTACTTC.

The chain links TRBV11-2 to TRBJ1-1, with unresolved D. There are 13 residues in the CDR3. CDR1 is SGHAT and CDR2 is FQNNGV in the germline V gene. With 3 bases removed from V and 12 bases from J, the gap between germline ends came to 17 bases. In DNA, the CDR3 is TGTGCCAGCAGCTTCACCCCGCGGGCAGAAACTTTCTTT. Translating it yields CASSFTPRAETFF.

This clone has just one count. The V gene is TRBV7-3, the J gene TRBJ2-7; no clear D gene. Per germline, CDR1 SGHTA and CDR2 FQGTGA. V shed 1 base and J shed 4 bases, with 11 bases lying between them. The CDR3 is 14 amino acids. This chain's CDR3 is CASSLNWSCYEQYF. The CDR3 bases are TGTGCCAGCAGCTTAAATTGGAGTTGTTACGAGCAGTACTTC.

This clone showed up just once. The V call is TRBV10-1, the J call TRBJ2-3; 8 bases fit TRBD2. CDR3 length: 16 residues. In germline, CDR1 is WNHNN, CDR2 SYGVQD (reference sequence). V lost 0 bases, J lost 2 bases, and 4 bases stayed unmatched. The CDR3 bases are TGCGCCAGCAGTGAGTCGGACGGGGGGGCCACAGATACGCAGTATTTT. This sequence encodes CASSESDGGATDTQYF.

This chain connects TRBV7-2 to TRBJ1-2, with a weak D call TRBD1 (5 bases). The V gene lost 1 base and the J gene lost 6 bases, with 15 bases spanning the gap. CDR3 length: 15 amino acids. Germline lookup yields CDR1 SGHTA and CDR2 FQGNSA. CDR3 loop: CASSLVVQGGDGYTF. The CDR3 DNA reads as TGTGCCAGCAGCTTAGTGGTCCAGGGAGGGGATGGCTACACCTTC.

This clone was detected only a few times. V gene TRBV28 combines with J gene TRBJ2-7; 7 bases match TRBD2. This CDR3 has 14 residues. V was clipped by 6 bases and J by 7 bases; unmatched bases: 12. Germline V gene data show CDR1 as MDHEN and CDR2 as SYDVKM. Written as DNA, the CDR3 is TGTGCCAGCAGGCGAATCGCGGGGGAACGGGAGCAGTACTTC. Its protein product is CASRRIAGEREQYF.

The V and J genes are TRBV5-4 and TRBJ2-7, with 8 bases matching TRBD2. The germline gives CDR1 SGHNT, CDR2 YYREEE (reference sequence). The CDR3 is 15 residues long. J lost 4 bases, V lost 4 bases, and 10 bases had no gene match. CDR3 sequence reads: CASSPSTSGLYEQYF. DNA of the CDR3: TGTGCCAGCAGCCCAAGTACTAGCGGATTGTACGAGCAGTACTTC. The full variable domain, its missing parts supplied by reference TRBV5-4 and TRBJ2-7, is ETGVTQSPTHLIKTRGQQVTLRCSSQSGHNTVSWYQQALGQGPQFIFQYYREEENGRGNFPPRFSGLQFPNYSSELNVNALELDDSALYLCASSPSTSGLYEQYFGPGTRLTVT.

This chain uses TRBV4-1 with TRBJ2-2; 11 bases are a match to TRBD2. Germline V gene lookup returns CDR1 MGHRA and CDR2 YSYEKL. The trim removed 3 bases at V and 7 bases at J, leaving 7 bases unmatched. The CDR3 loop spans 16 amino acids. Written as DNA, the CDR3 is TGCGCCAGCAGCCAGTTAGCGGGAGGGCCGGGCGGGGAGCTGTTTTTT. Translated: CASSQLAGGPGGELFF.

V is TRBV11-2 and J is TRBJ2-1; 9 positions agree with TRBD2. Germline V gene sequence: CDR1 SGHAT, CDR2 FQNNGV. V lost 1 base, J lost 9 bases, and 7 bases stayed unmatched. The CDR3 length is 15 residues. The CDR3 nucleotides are TGTGCCAGCAGCTTAGGGGGACTAGCTCGCGGTGAGCAGTTCTTC. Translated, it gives CASSLGGLARGEQFF. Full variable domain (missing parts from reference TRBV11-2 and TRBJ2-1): EAGVAQSPRYKIIEKRQSVAFWCNPISGHATLYWYQQILGQGPKLLIQFQNNGVVDDSQLPKDRFSAERLKGVDSTLKIQPAKLEDSAVYLCASSLGGLARGEQFFGPGTRLTVL.

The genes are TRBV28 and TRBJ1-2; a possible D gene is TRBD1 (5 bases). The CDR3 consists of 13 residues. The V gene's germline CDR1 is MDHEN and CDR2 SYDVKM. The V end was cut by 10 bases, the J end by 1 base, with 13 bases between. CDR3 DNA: TGTGCCATCGGTGAAAGGGGTAACTATGGCTACACCTTC. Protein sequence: CAIGERGNYGYTF.

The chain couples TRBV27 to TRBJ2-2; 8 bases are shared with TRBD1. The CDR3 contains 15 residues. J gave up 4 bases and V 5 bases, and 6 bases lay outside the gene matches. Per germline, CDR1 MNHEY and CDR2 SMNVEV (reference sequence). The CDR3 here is CASSTGTGATGELFF. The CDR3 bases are TGTGCCAGCAGTACCGGGACAGGAGCCACCGGGGAGCTGTTTTTT.